This note documents a single T cell receptor (beta chain) sequence. Antigen specificity is unknown. This specimen comes from a study of T-cell memory formation after mild COVID-19. General study points: Day 15 to 85 contracting clones showed balanced CD4/CD8; later expanders leaned CD4+.

Each CDR3 protein is one row after TCRdb ran MiXCR on the 5' RACE reads. This table holds nearly 200,000 distinct CDR3 sequences, about a sixth found once. Germline CDR1 LGHDT, CDR2 YNNKEL (reference sequence). V dropped 2 bases and J dropped 8; count of bases not matched to a gene: 9. This CDR3 has 16 amino acids. Material: PBMCs or a T cell subset sorted from them (not recorded which). This chain links TRBV3-1 with TRBJ1-4, with TRBD1 matching 9 bases. The sequence came from an adult woman who had mild COVID-19 (a few samples of this study predate the infection). Cell type and time point are not known. CDR3 protein: CASSQSGTGIMEKLFF. Here the CDR3 DNA reads TGTGCCAGCAGCCAATCCGGGACAGGGATTATGGAAAAACTGTTTTTT.